Each of the 27 T cell receptor beta chains below was sequenced from the same sample in a study of early T cells in non-severe SARS-CoV-2 infection. TCRdb reprocessed the 5' RACE reads with MiXCR, giving one entry per CDR3 protein. The sample holds 65,000 to 95,000 distinct CDR3 sequences, 7.5% to 10% seen once. What was sequenced was whole blood. The receptors derive from an adult who was a healthcare worker with PCR-confirmed SARS-CoV-2 infection or an uninfected control (not recorded which).

This clonotype was counted many times. This chain links TRBV5-4 with TRBJ2-5; the D gene is possibly TRBD2 (5 bases). Between the trimmed V and J ends, which lost 6 bases and 5 bases, there was a span of 17 bases. This CDR3 spans 14 amino acids. Germline V gene lookup returns CDR1 SGHNT and CDR2 YYREEE (reference sequence). CDR3 in DNA: TGTGCCAGCAAAGACTGGGAGCGCTGGGAGACCCAGTACTTC. Its protein is CASKDWERWETQYF. The full variable domain, with the rest looked up from reference TRBV5-4 and TRBJ2-5, is ETGVTQSPTHLIKTRGQQVTLRCSSQSGHNTVSWYQQALGQGPQFIFQYYREEENGRGNFPPRFSGLQFPNYSSELNVNALELDDSALYLCASKDWERWETQYFGPGTRLLVL.

This clonotype has more than one count but fewer than ten. V is TRBV16 and J is TRBJ2-3; D may be TRBD2 (6 bases). With 2 bases removed from V and 3 bases from J, the gap between germline ends came to 12 bases. Germline V gene data show CDR1 as KGHSY and CDR2 as FQNENV. The CDR3 totals 15 residues. CDR3 in DNA: TGTGCCAGCAGCCAAGCCCGCGGAGGGACAGATACGCAGTATTTT. It translates to CASSQARGGTDTQYF. Supplemented by reference TRBV16 and TRBJ2-3, the full variable domain reads GEEVAQTPKHLVRGEGQKAKLYCAPIKGHSYVFWYQQVLKNEFKFLISFQNENVFDETGMPKERFSAKCLPNSPCSLEIQATKLEDSAVYFCASSQARGGTDTQYFGPGTRLTVL.

The CDR3 reads CASSFGQGDQPQHF. CDR3 nucleotides: TGTGCCAGCAGCTTTGGCCAGGGCGATCAGCCCCAGCATTTT. V and J are TRBV5-6 and TRBJ1-5, with D perhaps TRBD1 (5 bases). The CDR3 sequence is 14 residues long. V lost 2 bases to trimming and J lost 5 bases, with 11 bases between them. CDR1 is SGHDT, CDR2 YYEEEE, per germline.

This clonotype was seen a few times. The rearrangement uses TRBV27 and TRBJ2-3; unclear D gene. Per germline, CDR1 MNHEY and CDR2 SMNVEV (reference sequence). The CDR3 totals 13 residues. V was clipped by 6 bases and J by 0 bases, with 7 bases between them. The CDR3 DNA reads TGTGCCAGCAGGACAACTAGCACAGATACGCAGTATTTT. Its protein is CASRTTSTDTQYF.

This clonotype was found many times. This sequence joins TRBV10-3 and TRBJ2-3; D not resolved. Germline V CDR1 and CDR2: ENHRY, SYGVKD. The V end was cut by 7 bases, the J end by 1 base, with 9 bases between. The CDR3 is 13 amino acids. CDR3 in amino acids: CAITGEGTDTQYF. CDR3 DNA: TGTGCCATCACTGGAGAAGGCACAGATACGCAGTATTTT.

This clonotype has a count of ten or more. The CDR3 spells CAATPDVPGGYNEQFF. The CDR3 DNA reads as TGTGCCGCAACCCCGGACGTACCCGGAGGGTACAATGAGCAGTTCTTC. The V gene is TRBV28, the J gene TRBJ2-1, with a weak D call TRBD2 (6 bases). This CDR3 comprises 16 residues. Germline CDR1 reads MDHEN; CDR2 reads SYDVKM. V was trimmed by 11 bases and J by 4 bases, leaving 24 bases between them.

This clonotype has ten or more counts. V usage is TRBV12-3 or TRBV12-4 and J usage is TRBJ1-4, with 7 nucleotides matching TRBD1. The ends lost 6 bases at V and 8 bases at J; junction bases unmatched: 12. This CDR3 has 15 amino acids. The CDR3: CASSPRDSHFEKLFF. The DNA for the CDR3 is TGTGCCAGCAGCCCCCGGGACAGTCATTTCGAAAAACTGTTTTTT.

The chain couples TRBV10-3 to TRBJ2-1; 7 positions match TRBD1. Germline V gene lookup returns CDR1 ENHRY and CDR2 SYGVKD. This CDR3 has 17 residues. Unmatched junction bases numbered 14, after V lost 3 bases and J lost 6 bases. The CDR3 is CAISDEGARTTSNEQFF. CDR3 sequence (DNA): TGTGCCATCAGTGACGAGGGGGCCCGTACTACTTCCAATGAGCAGTTCTTC.

The rearrangement uses TRBV4-2 and TRBJ2-3; D unclear. Germline-derived CDR1 and CDR2 are LGHNA and YNFKEQ. Trimming took off 1 base at V and 2 bases at J, with 7 bases between the two ends. The CDR3 extends over 14 amino acids. The CDR3 reads CASSQAGYTDTQYF. CDR3 in DNA: TGTGCCAGCAGCCAAGCGGGCTACACAGATACGCAGTATTTT.

V is TRBV25-1 and J is TRBJ2-1; 9 nucleotides line up with TRBD2. CDR3 length: 14 amino acids. CDR1 and CDR2 from the germline V gene are MGHDK and SYGVNS. The V and J ends lost 2 bases and 8 bases, in that order; junction bases with no gene match: 4. This chain's CDR3 is CASSESGRRYEQFF. CDR3 DNA: TGTGCCAGCAGTGAAAGCGGGAGGAGGTATGAGCAGTTCTTC.

This clonotype was counted at least ten times. V is TRBV18 and J is TRBJ1-5, with D possibly TRBD1 on 5 matching bases. The V and J ends lost 2 bases and 3 bases respectively, with 11 bases between them. The V gene's germline CDR1 is KGHSH and CDR2 LQKENI. The CDR3 has 15 residues. CDR3 coding DNA: TGTGCCAGCTCACCAGTTTGGGGGACCAATCAGCCCCAGCATTTT. This codes for CASSPVWGTNQPQHF.

The chain links TRBV27 to TRBJ1-4, with D tentatively TRBD1 (6 bases). The CDR3 is 14 residues long. The V end lost 6 bases, the J end lost 5 bases, and 13 bases lay between the germline ends. Per germline, CDR1 MNHEY and CDR2 SMNVEV (reference sequence). The CDR3 coding sequence is TGTGCCAGCAGCAAACAGGGAGGAAATGAAAAACTGTTTTTT. Protein product: CASSKQGGNEKLFF.

This clonotype was detected a few times. Written as DNA, the CDR3 is TGCGCCAGCAGCTTGATCCCGGGACAGAGTGAAGAGCAGTACTTC. It encodes CASSLIPGQSEEQYF. This chain joins TRBV5-1 and TRBJ2-7; 7 nucleotides line up with TRBD1. Germline V CDR1 and CDR2: SGHRS, YFSETQ. J was trimmed by 7 bases and V by 1 base; bases with no gene match: 11. The CDR3 runs 15 residues.

V gene TRBV7-9 combines with J gene TRBJ1-4; D may be TRBD1 (5 bases). V was pared by 1 base and J by 5 bases, with 11 bases between. This CDR3 region has 15 residues. CDR1 is SEHNR, CDR2 FQNEAQ, per germline (reference sequence). CDR3 residues: CASSLGRDPNEKLFF. The CDR3 DNA sequence: TGTGCCAGCAGCTTAGGCAGGGATCCGAATGAAAAACTGTTTTTT. The full variable domain, rest sourced from reference TRBV7-9 and TRBJ1-4, is DTGVSQNPRHKITKRGQNVTFRCDPISEHNRLYWYRQTLGQGPEFLTYFQNEAQLEKSRLLSDRFSAERPKGSFSTLEIQRTEQGDSAMYLCASSLGRDPNEKLFFGSGTQLSVL.

A note on this clonotype: Because the CDR3's place on the DNA is in doubt, the DNA is left out and the CDR3 is given as listed by TCRdb. This sequence joins TRBV20-1 and TRBJ1-6; TRBD1, the D gene given by the table, was not confirmed from the DNA. Germline loops: CDR1 DFQATT, CDR2 SNEGSKA (reference sequence). The CDR3 is made up of 18 amino acids, end residues included. The chain's CDR3 is CSAPPRQKASPIIHPSTF.

This clonotype was recorded a few times. This rearrangement joins TRBV20-1 to TRBJ2-7; D is uncertain. Germline assignment: CDR1 DFQATT and CDR2 SNEGSKA (reference sequence). The V end lost 3 bases, the J end lost 3 bases, and 9 bases lay between the germline ends. This CDR3 comprises 12 residues. The chain's CDR3 is CSASPTRYEQYF. The CDR3 DNA reads TGCAGTGCTAGCCCGACCCGCTACGAGCAGTACTTC.

This clonotype was counted ten times or more. The V call is TRBV5-4, the J call TRBJ1-1; 7 nucleotides line up with TRBD1. The CDR3 covers 13 residues. V was clipped by 4 bases and J by 6 bases; unmatched bases: 6. Looked up from germline, CDR1 is SGHNT and CDR2 is YYREEE (reference sequence). CDR3 protein: CASSQGGRAEAFF. The DNA for the CDR3 is TGTGCCAGCAGCCAGGGGGGTCGGGCTGAAGCTTTCTTT.

This clonotype has a handful of counts. The V call is TRBV11-2, the J call TRBJ2-3; D perhaps matches TRBD1 (6 bases). The CDR3 consists of 18 residues. V was shortened by 0 bases and J by 0 bases, with 16 bases between the two germline ends. The germline CDR1 and CDR2 sequences are SGHAT and FQNNGV. The CDR3 reads CASSLDGLGQFSTDTQYF. DNA of the CDR3: TGTGCCAGCAGCTTAGACGGTCTCGGACAGTTTAGCACAGATACGCAGTATTTT.

This clonotype came up many times. This chain uses TRBV6-2 or TRBV6-3 with TRBJ2-5; 13 nucleotides line up with TRBD2. The CDR3 is 15 residues long. The germline CDR1 and CDR2 sequences are MNHEY and SVGEGT. After removal of 8 bases from V and 5 bases from J, the junction contained 8 bases not matched to a gene. CDR3 DNA: TGTGCCAGCGCCGGACTAGCGGGGGTCGGCGAGACCCAGTACTTC. This gives the protein CASAGLAGVGETQYF.

This clonotype has ten or more counts. The chain combines TRBV28 with TRBJ2-1; 7 bases line up with TRBD2. J lost 6 bases, V lost 6 bases, and 17 bases had no gene match. This CDR3 has 17 residues. Germline V gene data show CDR1 as MDHEN and CDR2 as SYDVKM. CDR3 loop: CASSPGRAGVGLNEQFF. The CDR3 DNA reads TGTGCCAGCAGCCCTGGCCGTGCGGGAGTGGGCCTCAATGAGCAGTTCTTC.

In its sample, this clonotype was seen many times. This chain links TRBV28 with TRBJ2-2; 8 bases match TRBD1. Germline V lookup: CDR1 MDHEN, CDR2 SYDVKM. J gave up 4 bases and V 4 bases, and 5 bases lay outside the gene matches. CDR3 size: 15 residues. The CDR3 sequence: CASSSRDRSTGELFF. The CDR3 DNA reads as TGTGCCAGCAGTTCCCGGGACAGGAGCACCGGGGAGCTGTTTTTT.

The V gene is TRBV5-1, the J gene TRBJ2-5, with D hard to call. The ends were cut back, 5 bases at V and 5 bases at J, with 19 bases in the middle. The CDR3 has 15 amino acids. Germline lookup yields CDR1 SGHRS and CDR2 YFSETQ. In DNA, the CDR3 is TGCGCCAGCAGTTACGGCGGAGCTGGCTTGGAGACCCAGTACTTC. It is translated as CASSYGGAGLETQYF.

The sample holds many counts of this clonotype. This chain links TRBV7-9 with TRBJ2-2, with D unresolved. The germline V gene encodes CDR1 SEHNR and CDR2 FQNEAQ (reference sequence). CDR3 length: 13 residues. V was cut by 5 bases and J by 6 bases, with 10 bases left in between. The CDR3 here is CASSRDGAGELFF. The CDR3 DNA follows: TGTGCCAGCAGCCGCGATGGAGCCGGGGAGCTGTTTTTT.

This clonotype was seen repeatedly, ten times or more. The chain joins TRBV14 to TRBJ1-3; D remains unclear. Trimming stripped 1 base from V and 2 bases from J, with 3 bases between. Germline values: CDR1 SGHDN, CDR2 FVKESK. CDR3 length: 13 amino acids. CDR3 region: CASSQGAGNTIYF. The CDR3 DNA sequence: TGTGCCAGCAGCCAAGGGGCTGGAAACACCATATATTTT.

The table lists this clonotype with many counts. The genes are TRBV10-3 and TRBJ2-7; 8 nucleotides agree with TRBD2. The V segment lost 0 bases and the J segment 2 bases; nucleotides outside the gene matches: 27. The germline gives CDR1 ENHRY, CDR2 SYGVKD. The CDR3 runs to 23 residues. CDR3 residues: CAISESSGHGGAAGVSVPYEQYF. CDR3 coding DNA: TGTGCCATCAGTGAGTCATCAGGGCACGGTGGTGCAGCGGGAGTCTCGGTTCCCTACGAGCAGTACTTC.

This clonotype occurred many times. The V and J genes are TRBV28 and TRBJ2-3; 10 bases fit TRBD2. With 5 bases clipped from V and 2 bases from J, the junction kept 7 bases outside the gene matches. The CDR3 totals 16 residues. Germline CDR1 MDHEN, CDR2 SYDVKM. The CDR3 nucleotides are TGTGCCAGCAGTCAGCTAGCGGGAGAGGACACAGATACGCAGTATTTT. It codes for CASSQLAGEDTDTQYF.

A few counts support this clonotype. The chain employs TRBV7-2 and TRBJ1-1; D not resolved. The germline V and J ends were trimmed by 5 bases and 10 bases, with 20 bases remaining between them. The germline V gene encodes CDR1 SGHTA and CDR2 FQGNSA. The CDR3 sequence is 14 residues long. The CDR3 DNA is TGTGCCAGCAGCCCGAGGACCGATTCGAAAGGAGCTTTCTTT. Translating gives CASSPRTDSKGAFF.